Listed below are T cell receptor beta chains from one sample, sequenced in a study of blood T cells in healthy people across ages. TCRdb reprocessed the 5' RACE reads with MiXCR, giving one entry per CDR3 protein. The profile shows some 860,000 distinct CDR3 sequences, 56% of them singletons. The sample comprised blood. The receptors shown here come from a man in his forties or fifties in good health. CDR3s include the opening cysteine and the closing phenylalanine or tryptophan. The order of the fields is CDR3 length, D gene, clone size, J gene, V gene, CDR3 DNA, CDR3 protein. The D gene is left open where the match is weak. Clone size, where shown, is once, few, many, or a class for clones that have expanded.

len: 16; d_gene: TRBD2; abundance: once; j_gene: TRBJ2-1; v_gene: TRBV5-4; CDR3nt: TGTGCCAGCAGCCCCGCTAGCGGGGGGTTTGTTGATGAGCAGTTCTTC; CDR3aa: CASSPASGGFVDEQFF
len: 15; d_gene: TRBD2; abundance: NA; j_gene: TRBJ2-5; v_gene: TRBV6-4; CDR3nt: TGTGCCAGCAGTGGGACTAGCGGGGGGGCCAATGAGCAGTACTTC; CDR3aa: CASSGTSGGANEQYF
len: 13; d_gene: TRBD1; abundance: few; j_gene: TRBJ1-2; v_gene: TRBV7-3; CDR3nt: TGTGCCAGCAGCCTAGGGGGGACAGGGGGCTACACCTTC; CDR3aa: CASSLGGTGGYTF
len: 16; d_gene: NA; abundance: NA; j_gene: TRBJ2-3; v_gene: TRBV4-2; CDR3nt: TGTGCCAGCAGCCGGTCCGGGGCTGGAGACACAGATACGCAGTATTTT; CDR3aa: CASSRSGAGDTDTQYF
len: 15; d_gene: NA; abundance: NA; j_gene: TRBJ2-7; v_gene: TRBV10-3; CDR3nt: TGTGCCATCAGTGGGGCGGGGAGCTCCTACAATGAGCAGTACTTC; CDR3aa: CAISGAGSSYNEQYF
len: 17; d_gene: NA; abundance: NA; j_gene: TRBJ2-4; v_gene: TRBV5-4; CDR3nt: TGTGCCAGCAGCTTGGACAGGGTCTCCGAAGCCAAAAACATTCAGTACTTC; CDR3aa: CASSLDRVSEAKNIQYF
len: 14; d_gene: TRBD1; abundance: NA; j_gene: TRBJ1-1; v_gene: TRBV20-1; CDR3nt: TGCAGTGCCCCTCGGGGACAGACGAACACTGAAGCTTTCTTT; CDR3aa: CSAPRGQTNTEAFF
len: 14; d_gene: NA; abundance: NA; j_gene: TRBJ2-2; v_gene: TRBV6-2/TRBV6-3; CDR3nt: TGTGCCAGCAGTCCCTCCCGGGACACCGGGGAGCTGTTTTTT; CDR3aa: CASSPSRDTGELFF
len: 14; d_gene: TRBD1; abundance: few; j_gene: TRBJ1-4; v_gene: TRBV10-3; CDR3nt: TGTGCCACCGGACAGGGCGCAACTAATGAAAAACTGTTTTTT; CDR3aa: CATGQGATNEKLFF
len: 17; d_gene: TRBD1; abundance: NA; j_gene: TRBJ2-7; v_gene: TRBV15; CDR3nt: TGTGCCACCAGCAGCGGACAGGGTCTTAGCTCCTACAATGAGCAGTACTTC; CDR3aa: CATSSGQGLSSYNEQYF
len: 16; d_gene: TRBD1; abundance: NA; j_gene: TRBJ2-3; v_gene: TRBV18; CDR3nt: TGTGCCAGCTCACCCCGGGGACAGGGGAGCACAGATACGCAGTATTTT; CDR3aa: CASSPRGQGSTDTQYF
len: 15; d_gene: NA; abundance: NA; j_gene: TRBJ2-7; v_gene: TRBV14; CDR3nt: TGTGCCAGCAGCCAAGAAGCGCCAGGGGTTGGCGAGCAGTACTTC; CDR3aa: CASSQEAPGVGEQYF
len: 16; d_gene: TRBD1; abundance: NA; j_gene: TRBJ1-6; v_gene: TRBV5-4; CDR3nt: TGTGCCAGCAGCCCGGGACAGGGGGCTACTAATTCACCCCTCCACTTT; CDR3aa: CASSPGQGATNSPLHF
len: 15; d_gene: TRBD1; abundance: many; j_gene: TRBJ2-1; v_gene: TRBV6-4; CDR3nt: TGTGCCAGCAGTTCCGGGACAGGGAGTTACAATGAGCAGTTCTTC; CDR3aa: CASSSGTGSYNEQFF
len: 15; d_gene: TRBD1; abundance: NA; j_gene: TRBJ2-1; v_gene: TRBV5-1; CDR3nt: TGCGCCAGCAGCCCGTGGCTGGACAGGGACAATGAGCAGTTCTTC; CDR3aa: CASSPWLDRDNEQFF
len: 17; d_gene: NA; abundance: NA; j_gene: TRBJ2-3; v_gene: TRBV5-1; CDR3nt: TGCGCCAGCAGCTTGGATAGTAGTACGGGAAGCACAGATACGCAGTATTTT; CDR3aa: CASSLDSSTGSTDTQYF
len: 13; d_gene: NA; abundance: few; j_gene: TRBJ1-1; v_gene: TRBV7-9; CDR3nt: TGTGCCAGCAGCTTTTCCAGGGGCACTGAAGCTTTCTTT; CDR3aa: CASSFSRGTEAFF
len: 17; d_gene: NA; abundance: NA; j_gene: TRBJ2-1; v_gene: TRBV7-3; CDR3nt: TGTGCCAGCAGCTTAAACCCCGTGGGGGGCTCCTACAATGAGCAGTTCTTC; CDR3aa: CASSLNPVGGSYNEQFF
len: 18; d_gene: TRBD2; abundance: NA; j_gene: TRBJ2-2; v_gene: TRBV28; CDR3nt: TGTGCCAGCAGTCCGGGACTAGCGGGACGTTTGTTTACCGGGGAGCTGTTTTTT; CDR3aa: CASSPGLAGRLFTGELFF
len: 14; d_gene: NA; abundance: NA; j_gene: TRBJ1-2; v_gene: TRBV12-3/TRBV12-4; CDR3nt: TGTGCCAGCAGCCCCGCAGGTAGCGGCTATGGCTACACCTTC; CDR3aa: CASSPAGSGYGYTF
len: 15; d_gene: NA; abundance: few; j_gene: TRBJ2-5; v_gene: TRBV28; CDR3nt: TGTGCCAGCAGTTTACCGGGAGTGGGATGGGAGACCCAGTACTTC; CDR3aa: CASSLPGVGWETQYF
len: 13; d_gene: NA; abundance: NA; j_gene: TRBJ2-7; v_gene: TRBV24-1; CDR3nt: TGTGCCACCAGTCGGCAGGGTACCTACGAGCAGTACTTC; CDR3aa: CATSRQGTYEQYF
len: 13; d_gene: NA; abundance: NA; j_gene: TRBJ1-1; v_gene: TRBV27; CDR3nt: TGTGCCAGCAGTGGCTACTGGACAAATGAAGCTTTCTTT; CDR3aa: CASSGYWTNEAFF
len: 13; d_gene: NA; abundance: once; j_gene: TRBJ2-2; v_gene: TRBV9; CDR3nt: TGTGCCAGCAGCGTACGTGCAGTCGGGGAGCTGTTTTTT; CDR3aa: CASSVRAVGELFF
len: 13; d_gene: NA; abundance: NA; j_gene: TRBJ2-1; v_gene: TRBV27; CDR3nt: TGTGCCAGCAGTTACCGACTATACAATGAGCAGTTCTTC; CDR3aa: CASSYRLYNEQFF
len: 13; d_gene: NA; abundance: NA; j_gene: TRBJ1-2; v_gene: TRBV7-3; CDR3nt: TGTGCCAGCAGCTTGCGTCCTAACTATGGCTACACCTTC; CDR3aa: CASSLRPNYGYTF
len: 14; d_gene: TRBD2; abundance: NA; j_gene: TRBJ2-3; v_gene: TRBV28; CDR3nt: TGTGCCAGCAGTCGAGCGGGGTACACAGATACGCAGTATTTT; CDR3aa: CASSRAGYTDTQYF
len: 14; d_gene: NA; abundance: NA; j_gene: TRBJ2-2; v_gene: TRBV21-1; CDR3nt: TGTGCCAGCAGCAATACGGTTTCGGGCGGGGAGCTGTTTTTT; CDR3aa: CASSNTVSGGELFF
len: 12; d_gene: TRBD2; abundance: NA; j_gene: TRBJ2-5; v_gene: TRBV2; CDR3nt: TGTGCCAGCTGGACTAGCCAAGAGACCCAGTACTTC; CDR3aa: CASWTSQETQYF
len: 14; d_gene: NA; abundance: NA; j_gene: TRBJ2-7; v_gene: TRBV14; CDR3nt: TGTGTCAGCAGCCTCGACAGAGAATCCTACGAGCAGTACTTC; CDR3aa: CVSSLDRESYEQYF
len: 15; d_gene: TRBD1; abundance: NA; j_gene: TRBJ2-1; v_gene: TRBV3-1; CDR3nt: TGTGCCAGCACCCCAGGACAGGGGACCCTGAATGAGCAGTTCTTC; CDR3aa: CASTPGQGTLNEQFF
len: 16; d_gene: NA; abundance: NA; j_gene: TRBJ1-5; v_gene: TRBV2; CDR3nt: TGTGCCAGCAGTGATTGGGGAATCTTCAGCAATCAGCCCCAGCATTTT; CDR3aa: CASSDWGIFSNQPQHF
len: 15; d_gene: NA; abundance: NA; j_gene: TRBJ2-3; v_gene: TRBV7-3; CDR3nt: TGTGCCAGCAGCTTACTGGGGTCTCGCACAGATACGCAGTATTTT; CDR3aa: CASSLLGSRTDTQYF
len: 16; d_gene: TRBD1; abundance: NA; j_gene: TRBJ1-1; v_gene: TRBV5-1; CDR3nt: TGCGCCAGCAGCCCGGCAGGGGGTCAGATGAACACTGAAGCTTTCTTT; CDR3aa: CASSPAGGQMNTEAFF
len: 16; d_gene: TRBD1; abundance: few; j_gene: TRBJ1-2; v_gene: TRBV7-9; CDR3nt: TGTGCCAGCAGCCCTGCCTCTATTGGACAGGGAAGGAGTGACACCTTC; CDR3aa: CASSPASIGQGRSDTF
len: 13; d_gene: TRBD1; abundance: few; j_gene: TRBJ1-5; v_gene: TRBV20-1; CDR3nt: TGCAGTGCTCGCGACAGGGCGGCTCAGCCCCAGCATTTT; CDR3aa: CSARDRAAQPQHF
len: 12; d_gene: NA; abundance: NA; j_gene: TRBJ1-5; v_gene: TRBV27; CDR3nt: TGTGCCAGCAGCCTGGGCGTAGGGCCCCAGCATTTT; CDR3aa: CASSLGVGPQHF
len: 14; d_gene: NA; abundance: few; j_gene: TRBJ2-2; v_gene: TRBV25-1; CDR3nt: TGTGCCAGCAGTGAGGTATACCACACCGGGGAGCTGTTTTTT; CDR3aa: CASSEVYHTGELFF
len: 15; d_gene: NA; abundance: few; j_gene: TRBJ1-2; v_gene: TRBV5-1; CDR3nt: TGCGCCAGCAGCTTGAACCCAGGGGATTCCTATGGCTACACCTTC; CDR3aa: CASSLNPGDSYGYTF
len: 13; d_gene: NA; abundance: NA; j_gene: TRBJ2-5; v_gene: TRBV12-3/TRBV12-4; CDR3nt: TGTGCCAGCAGTTTTGAGCAGGAAGAGACCCAGTACTTC; CDR3aa: CASSFEQEETQYF
len: 14; d_gene: TRBD1; abundance: NA; j_gene: TRBJ2-7; v_gene: TRBV3-1; CDR3nt: TGTGCCAGCAGCCAGAGGGACAGGGTATACGAGCAGTACTTC; CDR3aa: CASSQRDRVYEQYF
len: 15; d_gene: TRBD2; abundance: NA; j_gene: TRBJ2-5; v_gene: TRBV7-2; CDR3nt: TGTGCCAGCAGCTTAGTTGGCGGGGGAGGGGAGACCCAGTACTTC; CDR3aa: CASSLVGGGGETQYF
len: 15; d_gene: TRBD2; abundance: once; j_gene: TRBJ2-7; v_gene: TRBV20-1; CDR3nt: TGCAGTGCTACCGCCGGAACTAGCGGGCTATACGAGCAGTACTTC; CDR3aa: CSATAGTSGLYEQYF